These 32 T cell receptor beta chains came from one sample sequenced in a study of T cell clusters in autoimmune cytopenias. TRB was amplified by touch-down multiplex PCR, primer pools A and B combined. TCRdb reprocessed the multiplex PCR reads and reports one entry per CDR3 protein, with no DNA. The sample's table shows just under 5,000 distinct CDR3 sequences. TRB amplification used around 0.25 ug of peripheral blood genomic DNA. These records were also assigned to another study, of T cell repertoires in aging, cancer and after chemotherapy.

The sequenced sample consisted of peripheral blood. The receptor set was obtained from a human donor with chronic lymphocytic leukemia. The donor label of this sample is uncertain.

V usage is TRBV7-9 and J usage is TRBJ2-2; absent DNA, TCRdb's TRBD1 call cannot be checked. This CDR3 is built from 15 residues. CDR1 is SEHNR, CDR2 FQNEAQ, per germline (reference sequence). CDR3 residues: CASSRLLQGGGELFF.

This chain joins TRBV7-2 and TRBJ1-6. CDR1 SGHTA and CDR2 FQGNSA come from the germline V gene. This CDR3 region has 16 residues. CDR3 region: CASSLRTEAGNSPLHF.

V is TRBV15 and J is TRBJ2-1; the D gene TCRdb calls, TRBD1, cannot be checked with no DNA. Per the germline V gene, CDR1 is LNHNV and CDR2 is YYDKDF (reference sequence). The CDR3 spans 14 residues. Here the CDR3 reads CASAGTGNNHEQFF.

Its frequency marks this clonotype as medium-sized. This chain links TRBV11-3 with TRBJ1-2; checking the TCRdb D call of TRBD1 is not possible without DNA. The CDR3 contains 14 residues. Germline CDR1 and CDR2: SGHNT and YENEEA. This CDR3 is CASSPPGAHYGYTF.

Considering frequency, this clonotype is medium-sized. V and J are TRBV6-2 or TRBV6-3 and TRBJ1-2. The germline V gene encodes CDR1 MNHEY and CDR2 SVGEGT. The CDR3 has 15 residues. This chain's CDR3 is CASSYSFPVSYGYTF.

The CDR3 protein is CASSDNSATNEKLFF. The J gene is TRBJ1-4, the V gene TRBV6-1. Germline values: CDR1 MNHNS, CDR2 SASEGT. The CDR3 totals 15 residues.

The CDR3 region is CASSEASAQKNIQYF. The V gene is TRBV6-1, the J gene TRBJ2-4. The CDR3 runs to 15 residues. Germline-derived CDR1 and CDR2 are MNHNS and SASEGT.

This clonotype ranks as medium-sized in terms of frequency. The CDR3 is CASSPNLNTGELFF. This rearrangement joins TRBV18 to TRBJ2-2. Germline assignment: CDR1 KGHSH and CDR2 LQKENI. The length of the CDR3 is 14 residues. Looking up the rest from reference TRBV18 and TRBJ2-2 gives the full variable domain: NAGVMQNPRHLVRRRGQEARLRCSPMKGHSHVYWYRQLPEEGLKFMVYLQKENIIDESGMPKERFSAEFPKEGPSILRIQQVVRGDSAAYFCASSPNLNTGELFFGEGSRLTVL.

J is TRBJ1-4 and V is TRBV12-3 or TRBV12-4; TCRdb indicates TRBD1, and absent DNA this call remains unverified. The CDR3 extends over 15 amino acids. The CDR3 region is CASSSDGEGAGKLFF.

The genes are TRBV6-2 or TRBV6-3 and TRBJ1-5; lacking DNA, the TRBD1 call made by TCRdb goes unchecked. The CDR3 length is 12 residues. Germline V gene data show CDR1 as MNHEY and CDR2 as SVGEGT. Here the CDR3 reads CASSSGVQPQHF.

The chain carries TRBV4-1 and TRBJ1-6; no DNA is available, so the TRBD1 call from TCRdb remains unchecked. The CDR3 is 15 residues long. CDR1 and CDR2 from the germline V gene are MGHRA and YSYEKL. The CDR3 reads CASSQTGQLPSPLHF.

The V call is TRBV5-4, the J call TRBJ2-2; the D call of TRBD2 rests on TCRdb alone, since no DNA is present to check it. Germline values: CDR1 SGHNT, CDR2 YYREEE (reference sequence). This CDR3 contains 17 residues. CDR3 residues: CASSLESGGLAGRELFF.

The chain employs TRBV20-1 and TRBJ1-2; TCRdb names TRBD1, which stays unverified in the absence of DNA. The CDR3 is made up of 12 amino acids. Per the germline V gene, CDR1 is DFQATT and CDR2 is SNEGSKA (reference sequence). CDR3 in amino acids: CSGLTGGYGYTF.

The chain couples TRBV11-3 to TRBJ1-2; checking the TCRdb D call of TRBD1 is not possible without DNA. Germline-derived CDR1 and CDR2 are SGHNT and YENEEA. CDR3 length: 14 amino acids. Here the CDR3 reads CASSLGTGRLGYTF.

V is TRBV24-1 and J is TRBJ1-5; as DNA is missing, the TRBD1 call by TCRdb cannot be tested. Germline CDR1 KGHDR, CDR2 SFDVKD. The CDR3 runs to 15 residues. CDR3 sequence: CATSDTQGINQPQHF.

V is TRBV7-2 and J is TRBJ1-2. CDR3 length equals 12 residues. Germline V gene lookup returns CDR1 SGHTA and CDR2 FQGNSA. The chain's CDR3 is CASSLAVYGYTF.

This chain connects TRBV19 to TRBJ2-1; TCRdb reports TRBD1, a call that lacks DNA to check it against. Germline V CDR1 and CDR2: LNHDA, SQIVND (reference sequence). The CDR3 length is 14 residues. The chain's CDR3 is CASRARGLLDEQFF.

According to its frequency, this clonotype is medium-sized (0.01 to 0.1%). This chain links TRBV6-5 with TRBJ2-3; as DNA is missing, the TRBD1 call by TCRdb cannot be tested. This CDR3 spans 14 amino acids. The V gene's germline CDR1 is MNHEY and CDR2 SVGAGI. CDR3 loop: CASSYSGDGDTQYF.

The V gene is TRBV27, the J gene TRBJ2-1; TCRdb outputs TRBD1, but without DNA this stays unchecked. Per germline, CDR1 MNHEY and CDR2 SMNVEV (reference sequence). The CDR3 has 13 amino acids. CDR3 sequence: CASSLSWGNEQFF.

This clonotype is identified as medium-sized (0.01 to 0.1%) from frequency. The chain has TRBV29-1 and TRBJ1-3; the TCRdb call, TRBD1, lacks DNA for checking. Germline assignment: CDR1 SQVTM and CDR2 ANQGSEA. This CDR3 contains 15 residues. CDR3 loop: CSVASQGGPGNTIYF.

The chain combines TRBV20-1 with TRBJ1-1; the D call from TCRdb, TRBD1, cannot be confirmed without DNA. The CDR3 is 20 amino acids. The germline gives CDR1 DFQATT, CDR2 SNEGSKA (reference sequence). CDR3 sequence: CSARAPALGGDLYLNTEAFF.

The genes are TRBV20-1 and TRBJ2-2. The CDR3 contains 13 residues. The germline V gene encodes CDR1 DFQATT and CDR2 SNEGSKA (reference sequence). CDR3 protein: CSAREGLPGELFF.

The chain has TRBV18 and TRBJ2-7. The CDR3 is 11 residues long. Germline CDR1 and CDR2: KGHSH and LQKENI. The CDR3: CASSPGYEQYF.

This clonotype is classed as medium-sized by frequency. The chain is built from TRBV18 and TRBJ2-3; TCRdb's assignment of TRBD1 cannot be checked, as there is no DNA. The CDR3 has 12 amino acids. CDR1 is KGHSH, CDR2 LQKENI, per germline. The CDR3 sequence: CASSPGGDTQYF.

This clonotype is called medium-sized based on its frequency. The CDR3 sequence is CASSLVTGGTDTQYF. The rearrangement uses TRBV27 and TRBJ2-3; TCRdb designates TRBD1, a call that cannot be tested without DNA. The germline CDR1 and CDR2 sequences are MNHEY and SMNVEV (reference sequence). This CDR3 contains 15 residues.

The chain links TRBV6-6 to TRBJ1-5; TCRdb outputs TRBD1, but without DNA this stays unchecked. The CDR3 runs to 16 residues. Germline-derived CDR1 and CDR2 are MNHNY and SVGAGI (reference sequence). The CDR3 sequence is CASSYSGTAGNQPQHF.

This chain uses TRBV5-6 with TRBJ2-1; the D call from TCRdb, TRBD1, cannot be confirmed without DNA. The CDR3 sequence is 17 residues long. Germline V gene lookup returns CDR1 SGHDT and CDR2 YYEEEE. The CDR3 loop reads CASSLVRQESSYNEQFF. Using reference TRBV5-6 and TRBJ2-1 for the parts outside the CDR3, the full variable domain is DAGVTQSPTHLIKTRGQQVTLRCSPKSGHDTVSWYQQALGQGPQFIFQYYEEEERQRGNFPDRFSGHQFPNYSSELNVNALLLGDSALYLCASSLVRQESSYNEQFFGPGTRLTVL.

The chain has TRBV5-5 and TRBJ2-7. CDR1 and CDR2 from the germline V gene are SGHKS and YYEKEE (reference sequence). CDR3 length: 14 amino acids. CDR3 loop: CASSLLTVTYEQYF. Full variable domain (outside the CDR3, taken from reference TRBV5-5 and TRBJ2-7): DAGVTQSPTHLIKTRGQQVTLRCSPISGHKSVSWYQQVLGQGPQFIFQYYEKEERGRGNFPDRFSARQFPNYSSELNVNALLLGDSALYLCASSLLTVTYEQYFGPGTRLTVT.

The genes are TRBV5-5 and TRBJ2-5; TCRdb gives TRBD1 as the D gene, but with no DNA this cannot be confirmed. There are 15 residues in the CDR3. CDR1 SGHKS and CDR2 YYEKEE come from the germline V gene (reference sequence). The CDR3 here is CASSWGAGDRETQYF. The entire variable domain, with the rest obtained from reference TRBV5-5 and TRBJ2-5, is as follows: DAGVTQSPTHLIKTRGQQVTLRCSPISGHKSVSWYQQVLGQGPQFIFQYYEKEERGRGNFPDRFSARQFPNYSSELNVNALLLGDSALYLCASSWGAGDRETQYFGPGTRLLVL.

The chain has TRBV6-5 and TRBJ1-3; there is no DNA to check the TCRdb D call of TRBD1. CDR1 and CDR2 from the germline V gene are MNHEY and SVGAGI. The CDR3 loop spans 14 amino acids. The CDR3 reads CASSYDPGGNTIYF.

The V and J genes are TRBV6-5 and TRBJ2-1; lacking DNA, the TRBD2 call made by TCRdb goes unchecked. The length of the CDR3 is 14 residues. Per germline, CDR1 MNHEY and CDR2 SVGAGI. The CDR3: CASTLAGGYNEQFF.

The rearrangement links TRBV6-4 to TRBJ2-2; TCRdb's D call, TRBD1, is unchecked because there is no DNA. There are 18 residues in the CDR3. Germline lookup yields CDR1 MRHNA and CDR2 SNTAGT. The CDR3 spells CASSPEFWGAANTGELFF.